Described below is a single TCR beta chain sequence and its context. The antigen remains unidentified. CDR3 and TCR beta VDJ profiling relied on genomic DNA as the template. Via MiXCR, TCRdb re-called the reads, giving one row per CDR3 protein. The sample includes 350,000 to 450,000 distinct CDR3 sequences, roughly 64% of them seen just once. The sample originates from a study of CD8+CD57+ T cells in acquired aplastic anemia. General study points: Sharing between patients and controls was observed for around 30 CD8+ CDR3 sequences.

This TCR came from a human donor in good health, serving as a control. Sample: sorted CD4+, CD8+, or CD8+CD57+ T cells (not recorded which) from PBMCs.

CDR3 loop: CATLFPQGTRSNEQYF. CDR3 DNA: TGCGCCACCCTCTTTCCTCAGGGAACTCGTTCTAACGAGCAGTACTTC. The chain joins TRBV5-1 to TRBJ2-7, with D possibly matching TRBD1 (5 bases). Germline CDR1 reads SGHRS; CDR2 reads YFSETQ. V was pared by 9 bases and J by 5 bases, with 27 bases between. This CDR3 has 16 residues.